Each of the 18 T cell receptor beta chains below was sequenced from the same sample in a study of shared clonotypes between healthy human individuals. The assay was immunoSEQ multiplex PCR, and TCRdb's table has in-frame clones only and misses some. The sample yields approximately 720,000 clones, approximately 79% seen once. The material sequenced was memory CD4+ T cells sorted from blood. The subset is: CD45RA-negative fraction. The receptors stem from a woman younger than 45 in good health.

Details on this clone: This CDR3 is also generated by other DNA sequences in the sample. This chain joins TRBV2 and TRBJ1-5; no definite D call. V lost 6 bases, J lost 4 bases, and 7 bases lay in between. CDR1 SNHLY and CDR2 FYNNEI come from the germline V gene. This CDR3 spans 12 amino acids. CDR3 nucleotide sequence: TGTGCCAGCAGGGGATTGAATCAGCCCCAGCATTTT. Protein sequence: CASRGLNQPQHF.

The chain is built from TRBV5-4 and TRBJ2-7; 7 bases align to TRBD2. This CDR3 has 15 residues. Trimming cost V 3 bases and J 3 bases; bases outside gene matches: 9. Looked up from germline, CDR1 is SGHNT and CDR2 is YYREEE (reference sequence). The DNA for the CDR3 is TGTGCCAGCAGCTCAGAAGCGGGATCCTACTACGAGCAGTACTTC. Protein product: CASSSEAGSYYEQYF. The full variable domain, completed using reference TRBV5-4 and TRBJ2-7, is ETGVTQSPTHLIKTRGQQVTLRCSSQSGHNTVSWYQQALGQGPQFIFQYYREEENGRGNFPPRFSGLQFPNYSSELNVNALELDDSALYLCASSSEAGSYYEQYFGPGTRLTVT.

This clone was seen once. This chain joins TRBV7-3 and TRBJ2-5; no reliable D call. CDR1 SGHTA and CDR2 FQGTGA come from the germline V gene. The length of the CDR3 is 16 residues. Trimming removed 8 bases at V and 3 bases at J, with 22 bases between. The CDR3 spells CASGTWYGPEEETQYF. The CDR3 DNA reads TGTGCCAGCGGAACCTGGTACGGACCAGAGGAAGAGACCCAGTACTTC.

V gene TRBV18 combines with J gene TRBJ1-2, with 7 bases fitting TRBD1. The CDR3 is made up of 13 amino acids. The germline gives CDR1 KGHSH, CDR2 LQKENI. J lost 4 bases, V lost 5 bases, and 4 bases had no gene match. The CDR3 loop is CASSSGQLYGYTF. CDR3 nucleotide sequence: TGTGCCAGCTCATCGGGACAGCTCTATGGCTACACCTTC. Full variable domain (outside the CDR3, taken from reference TRBV18 and TRBJ1-2): NAGVMQNPRHLVRRRGQEARLRCSPMKGHSHVYWYRQLPEEGLKFMVYLQKENIIDESGMPKERFSAEFPKEGPSILRIQQVVRGDSAAYFCASSSGQLYGYTFGSGTRLTVV.

The rearrangement uses TRBV7-9 and TRBJ2-1, with D perhaps TRBD2 (5 bases). The CDR3 sequence is 13 residues long. Trimming stripped 2 bases from V and 13 bases from J, with 15 bases between. Germline assignment: CDR1 SEHNR and CDR2 FQNEAQ (reference sequence). In nucleotides, the CDR3 is TGTGCCAGCAGCTTATCAGGTCGCGGGCAACAGTTCTTC. This sequence encodes CASSLSGRGQQFF.

This clone was counted at least ten times. V gene TRBV18 combines with J gene TRBJ2-3; 7 bases are shared with TRBD1. Germline-derived CDR1 and CDR2 are KGHSH and LQKENI. This CDR3 is 13 amino acids long. Germline trimming cut 3 bases from V and 4 bases from J; bases unmatched to any gene: 1. The CDR3 sequence: CASSPQGADTQYF. The CDR3 bases are TGTGCCAGCTCACCTCAGGGGGCAGATACGCAGTATTTT.

Concerning this clone itself: A far larger clone differs by one base, so this is likely a read error. The chain recombines TRBV7-2 with TRBJ1-1, with D possibly being TRBD1 (5 bases). The CDR3 is 13 amino acids. CDR1 SGHTA and CDR2 FQGNSA come from the germline V gene. Trimming stripped 4 bases from V and 4 bases from J, with 10 bases between. The DNA for the CDR3 is TGTGCCAGCAGCTCGCAGGGTGGCACTGAAGCTTTCTTT. Encoded protein: CASSSQGGTEAFF.

The chain joins TRBV6-1 to TRBJ2-7; D is unresolved. V was pared by 2 bases and J by 2 bases, with 1 base between. Germline V gene lookup returns CDR1 MNHNS and CDR2 SASEGT. The CDR3 extends over 11 amino acids. The CDR3 DNA is TGTGCCAGCAGTGAACCCTACGAGCAGTACTTC. This gives the protein CASSEPYEQYF.

The chain links TRBV11-2 to TRBJ2-7, with 9 bases that match TRBD1. This CDR3 has 13 amino acids. With V trimmed by 3 bases and J by 6 bases, 3 bases remained unmatched. Germline CDR1 reads SGHAT; CDR2 reads FQNNGV. The chain's CDR3 is CASSLGQGFEQYF. In nucleotides, the CDR3 is TGTGCCAGCAGCTTGGGACAGGGATTCGAGCAGTACTTC.

V usage is TRBV4-2 and J usage is TRBJ2-7; no definite D call. This CDR3 is built from 13 residues. Per the germline V gene, CDR1 is LGHNA and CDR2 is YNFKEQ. Trimming took off 3 bases at V and 6 bases at J, with 12 bases between the two ends. The CDR3 DNA reads as TGTGCCAGCAGCCATACTATGGGCAGCGAGCAGTACTTC. It yields the protein CASSHTMGSEQYF.

In nucleotides, the CDR3 is TGTGCCAGCAGCCAAGCAAGCGGGACGGTCTACAATGAGCAGTTCTTC. Residues: CASSQASGTVYNEQFF. The V call is TRBV4-2, the J call TRBJ2-1; 7 bases fit TRBD2. V was clipped by 1 base and J by 3 bases; unmatched bases: 6. Germline CDR1 reads LGHNA; CDR2 reads YNFKEQ. The CDR3 consists of 16 residues.

This sequence joins TRBV7-3 and TRBJ2-1; either TRBD1 or TRBD2 may supply D (5 bases each). Trimming pared 4 bases from V and 4 bases from J, leaving 17 bases between. The CDR3 extends over 16 amino acids. The V gene's germline CDR1 is SGHTA and CDR2 FQGTGA. CDR3 residues: CASSSKPPGQYNEQFF. DNA for the CDR3: TGTGCCAGCAGCTCCAAACCCCCGGGGCAATACAATGAGCAGTTCTTC.

The gene calls are TRBV11-2 and TRBJ2-5; D not certain. V shed 5 bases and J shed 6 bases, with 7 bases lying between them. The CDR3 loop spans 11 amino acids. Per germline, CDR1 SGHAT and CDR2 FQNNGV. The CDR3 is CASSNDQTQYF. The CDR3 bases are TGTGCCAGCAGCAACGACCAGACCCAGTACTTC.

The chain uses TRBV19 and TRBJ2-1; possible D gene TRBD2, 5 bases. Germline CDR1 LNHDA, CDR2 SQIVND (reference sequence). Trimming took off 7 bases at V and 0 bases at J, with 7 bases between the two ends. This CDR3 region has 13 residues. This chain's CDR3 is CASTTSSYNEQFF. As DNA, the CDR3 is TGTGCCAGTACTACTAGCTCCTACAATGAGCAGTTCTTC.

V usage is TRBV28 and J usage is TRBJ2-6, with TRBD1 matching 10 bases. The CDR3 has 18 residues. V was pared by 5 bases and J by 1 base, with 8 bases of the junction left unmatched. Germline V lookup: CDR1 MDHEN, CDR2 SYDVKM. The CDR3 loop is CASSPRTGGNSGANVLTF. The CDR3 region has the DNA TGTGCCAGCAGTCCTAGGACAGGGGGTAATTCTGGGGCCAACGTCCTGACTTTC.

This chain uses TRBV7-2 with TRBJ2-5; D is possibly TRBD2 (5 bases). Trimming left V 3 bases short and J 4 bases short, with 12 bases between. Germline V gives CDR1 SGHTA, CDR2 FQGNSA. The CDR3 is 14 amino acids. CDR3 sequence (DNA): TGTGCCAGCAGCTTCGCACTAGAGGCAGAGACCCAGTACTTC. Encoded protein: CASSFALEAETQYF.

Comments on this clone: Other DNA sequences in this sample translate to the same CDR3. V usage is TRBV28 and J usage is TRBJ2-5; unclear D gene. There are 13 residues in the CDR3. Trimming pared 2 bases from V and 2 bases from J, leaving 6 bases between. Germline-derived CDR1 and CDR2 are MDHEN and SYDVKM. CDR3 sequence reads: CASSLGDQETQYF. CDR3 coding DNA: TGTGCCAGCAGTTTAGGGGATCAAGAGACCCAGTACTTC.

This chain joins TRBV19 and TRBJ2-7; 8 bases align to TRBD1. Trimming cost V 3 bases and J 6 bases; bases outside gene matches: 7. Germline loops: CDR1 LNHDA, CDR2 SQIVND (reference sequence). This CDR3 is 14 amino acids long. CDR3 in DNA: TGTGCCAGTAGTATCGGGACAGGTCTAGGCGAGCAGTACTTC. It yields the protein CASSIGTGLGEQYF. The full variable domain, in which reference TRBV19 and TRBJ2-7 provide the parts outside the CDR3, is DGGITQSPKYLFRKEGQNVTLSCEQNLNHDAMYWYRQDPGQGLRLIYYSQIVNDFQKGDIAEGYSVSREKKESFPLTVTSAQKNPTAFYLCASSIGTGLGEQYFGPGTRLTVT.